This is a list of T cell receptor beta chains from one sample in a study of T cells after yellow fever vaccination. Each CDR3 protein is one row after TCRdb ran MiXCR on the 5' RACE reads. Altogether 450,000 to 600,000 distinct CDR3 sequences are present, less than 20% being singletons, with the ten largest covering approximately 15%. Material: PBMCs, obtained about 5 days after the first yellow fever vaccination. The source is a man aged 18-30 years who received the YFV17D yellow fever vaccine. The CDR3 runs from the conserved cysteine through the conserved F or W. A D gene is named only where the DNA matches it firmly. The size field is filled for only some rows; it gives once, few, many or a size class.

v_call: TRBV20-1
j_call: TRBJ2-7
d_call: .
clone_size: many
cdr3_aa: CSAREEQNSYEQYF
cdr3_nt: TGCAGTGCTAGAGAGGAACAGAACTCCTACGAGCAGTACTTC

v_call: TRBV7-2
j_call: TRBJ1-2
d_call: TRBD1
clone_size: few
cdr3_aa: CASSLDRGAGYGYTF
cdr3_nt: TGTGCCAGCAGCTTAGACAGGGGCGCCGGCTATGGCTACACCTTC

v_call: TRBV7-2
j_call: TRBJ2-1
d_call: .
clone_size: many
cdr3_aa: CASSLKSRNEQFF
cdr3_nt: TGTGCCAGCAGCTTAAAAAGTAGAAATGAGCAGTTCTTC

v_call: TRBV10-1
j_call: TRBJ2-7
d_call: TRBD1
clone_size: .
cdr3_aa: CASSEGGEGYEQYF
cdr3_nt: TGCGCCAGCAGTGAAGGGGGCGAGGGGTACGAGCAGTACTTC

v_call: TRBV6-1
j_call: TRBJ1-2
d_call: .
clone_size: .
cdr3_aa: CASAHQRSGHYGYTF
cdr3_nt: TGTGCCAGCGCCCACCAGAGATCCGGCCACTATGGCTACACCTTC

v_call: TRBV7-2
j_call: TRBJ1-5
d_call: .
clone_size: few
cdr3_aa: CASSSGYQPQHF
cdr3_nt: TGTGCCAGCAGCTCAGGGTACCAGCCCCAGCATTTT

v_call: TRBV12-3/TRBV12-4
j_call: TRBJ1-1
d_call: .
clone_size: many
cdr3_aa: CASSRIQGEAFF
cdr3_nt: TGTGCCAGCAGTCGGATACAGGGTGAAGCTTTCTTT

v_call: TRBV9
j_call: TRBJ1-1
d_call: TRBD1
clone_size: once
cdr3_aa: CASSVGGDSSEAFF
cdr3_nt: TGTGCCAGCAGCGTAGGGGGGGACAGCTCTGAAGCTTTCTTT

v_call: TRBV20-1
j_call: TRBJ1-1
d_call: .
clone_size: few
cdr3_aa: CSARDLPRSIPEAFF
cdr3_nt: TGCAGTGCTAGAGATCTGCCCCGGAGTATACCTGAAGCTTTCTTT

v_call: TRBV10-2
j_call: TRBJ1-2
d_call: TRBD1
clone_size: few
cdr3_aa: CASSMVTGGDGYTF
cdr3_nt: TGCGCCAGCAGTATGGTGACAGGGGGCGATGGCTACACCTTC

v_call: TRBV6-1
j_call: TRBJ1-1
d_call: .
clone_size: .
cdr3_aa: CASSGPSGEAFF
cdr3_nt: TGTGCCAGCAGTGGTCCGTCGGGAGAAGCTTTCTTT

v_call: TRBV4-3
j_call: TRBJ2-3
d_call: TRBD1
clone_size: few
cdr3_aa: CASSQATGYTDTQYF
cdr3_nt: TGCGCCAGCAGCCAAGCGACAGGGTACACAGATACGCAGTATTTT

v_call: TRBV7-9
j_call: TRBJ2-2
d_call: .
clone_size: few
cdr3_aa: CASSSLAATGELFF
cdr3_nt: TGTGCCAGCAGCTCCTTAGCCGCCACCGGGGAGCTGTTTTTT

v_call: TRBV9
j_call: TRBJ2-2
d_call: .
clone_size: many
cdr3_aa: CASSVGSGELFF
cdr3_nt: TGTGCCAGCAGCGTAGGGTCGGGGGAGCTGTTTTTT

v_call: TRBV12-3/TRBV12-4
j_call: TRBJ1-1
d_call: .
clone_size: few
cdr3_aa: CASSYKGREAFF
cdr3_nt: TGTGCCAGCAGTTATAAGGGCAGGGAAGCTTTCTTT

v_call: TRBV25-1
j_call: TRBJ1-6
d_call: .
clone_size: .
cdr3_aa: CASSWRNLKGNSPLHF
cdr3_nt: TGTGCCAGCAGTTGGCGGAACCTAAAGGGGAATTCACCCCTCCACTTT

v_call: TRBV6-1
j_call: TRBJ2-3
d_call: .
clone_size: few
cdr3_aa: CASREGPVTDTQYF
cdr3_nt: TGTGCCAGCAGGGAGGGACCCGTCACAGATACGCAGTATTTT

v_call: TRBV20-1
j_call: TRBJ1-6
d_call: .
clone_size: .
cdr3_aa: CSARVMSSPLHF
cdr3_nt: TGCAGTGCTAGAGTTATGTCTTCACCCCTCCACTTT

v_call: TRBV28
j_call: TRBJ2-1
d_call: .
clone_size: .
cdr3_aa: CASSLTGHEQFF
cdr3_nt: TGTGCCAGCAGCCTCACAGGGCATGAGCAGTTCTTC

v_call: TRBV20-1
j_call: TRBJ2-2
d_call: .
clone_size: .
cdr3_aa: CSARALVRDHDTGELFF
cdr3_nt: TGCAGTGCTAGAGCTTTGGTTCGGGACCATGACACCGGGGAGCTGTTTTTT

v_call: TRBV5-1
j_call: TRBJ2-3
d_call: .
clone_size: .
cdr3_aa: CASRGNTQYF
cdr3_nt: TGCGCCAGCCGGGGGAATACGCAGTATTTT

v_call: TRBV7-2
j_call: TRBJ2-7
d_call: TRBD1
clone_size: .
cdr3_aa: CASSASGQRYEQYF
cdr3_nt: TGTGCCAGCAGCGCATCGGGACAGCGCTACGAGCAGTACTTC

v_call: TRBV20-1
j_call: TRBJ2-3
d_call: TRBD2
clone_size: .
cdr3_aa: CSATRTSGGSTDTQYF
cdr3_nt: TGCAGTGCTACCCGGACTAGCGGGGGGTCCACAGATACGCAGTATTTT

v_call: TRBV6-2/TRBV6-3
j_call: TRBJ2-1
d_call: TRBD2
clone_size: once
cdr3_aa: CASSYPASGGKSSYNEQFF
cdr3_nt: TGTGCCAGCAGTTACCCGGCTAGCGGGGGGAAGAGCTCCTACAATGAGCAGTTCTTC

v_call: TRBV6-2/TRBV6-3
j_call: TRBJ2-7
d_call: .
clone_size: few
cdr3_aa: CASSYRELALEQYF
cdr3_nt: TGTGCCAGCAGTTACCGGGAACTAGCCCTCGAGCAGTACTTC

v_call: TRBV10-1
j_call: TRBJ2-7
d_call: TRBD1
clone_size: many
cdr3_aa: CASSGAGGEQYF
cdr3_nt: TGCGCCAGCAGTGGTGCAGGGGGCGAGCAGTACTTC

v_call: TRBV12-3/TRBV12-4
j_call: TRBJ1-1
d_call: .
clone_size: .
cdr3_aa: CASKYGNTEAFF
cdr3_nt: TGTGCCAGCAAGTATGGAAACACTGAAGCTTTCTTT

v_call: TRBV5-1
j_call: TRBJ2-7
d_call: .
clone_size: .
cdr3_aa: CASSLNSPYEQYF
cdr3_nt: TGCGCCAGCAGCCTTAATTCCCCCTACGAGCAGTACTTC

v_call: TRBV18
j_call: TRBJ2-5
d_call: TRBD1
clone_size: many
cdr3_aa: CASSPGQGWETQYF
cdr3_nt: TGTGCCAGCTCACCAGGACAGGGGTGGGAGACCCAGTACTTC